This TCR beta chain was sequenced in a study of CD8 T cells in ankylosing spondylitis. Overall study findings and caveats: Several highly homologous variants made up a TCR beta motif, and this motif appeared characteristic of ankylosing spondylitis blood. Disease-linked clones bore a CD8+ phenotype and were relatively rare in peripheral blood. Researchers reportedly found disease-linked clones significantly enriched in matched ankylosing spondylitis synovial fluid. Previous work reported some of these motif variants in the synovial fluid and blood of reactive arthritis.

This clonotype has more than one count but fewer than ten. As yet, its antigen is unknown. From the 5' RACE reads, TCRdb called clonotypes with MiXCR, one entry per CDR3 protein. The sample has some 340,000 distinct CDR3 sequences, 14% to 15% seen once; the top ten hold 0.9% to 1.2%. This CDR3 contains 17 residues. The trim removed 0 bases at V and 3 bases at J, leaving 8 bases unmatched. The germline V gene encodes CDR1 ENHRY and CDR2 SYGVKD. This chain joins TRBV10-3 and TRBJ2-4; 7 nucleotides agree with TRBD1. This clonotype originated in a male donor with ankylosing spondylitis or in good health (not recorded which). The specimen was blood, either unsorted or a sorted T cell fraction (not recorded which). The CDR3, as DNA: TGTGCCATCAGTGAGTCCGCGGCAGGGGGAGACAAAAACATTCAGTACTTC. It codes for CAISESAAGGDKNIQYF.